The 15 T cell receptor beta chains below come from one sample, sequenced in a study of blood T cell repertoires in COVID-19. The assay was immunoSEQ multiplex PCR, and TCRdb's table has in-frame clones only and misses some. Among over 350,000 clones listed, over 75% were seen once. Material for sequencing was PBMCs or T cells enriched from blood (not recorded which). The receptors shown here come from a woman under 40 with acute COVID-19.

The chain carries TRBV29-1 and TRBJ2-7, with 8 bases matching TRBD2. CDR3 length: 13 residues. The trim removed 4 bases at V and 5 bases at J, leaving 7 bases unmatched. Germline CDR1 SQVTM, CDR2 ANQGSEA. The CDR3 loop reads CSVVERGTDEQYF. The CDR3 region has the DNA TGCAGCGTTGTCGAGCGGGGGACCGACGAGCAGTACTTC.

The V gene is TRBV11-2, the J gene TRBJ1-3; TRBD1 matches 7 bases. From germline, CDR1 is SGHAT and CDR2 FQNNGV. The length of the CDR3 is 16 residues. V dropped 1 base and J dropped 2; count of bases not matched to a gene: 5. As DNA, the CDR3 is TGTGCCAGCAGCTTAGGGCTTACAGGGGCTGGAAACACCATATATTTT. This gives the protein CASSLGLTGAGNTIYF. The full variable domain, with the rest looked up from reference TRBV11-2 and TRBJ1-3, is EAGVAQSPRYKIIEKRQSVAFWCNPISGHATLYWYQQILGQGPKLLIQFQNNGVVDDSQLPKDRFSAERLKGVDSTLKIQPAKLEDSAVYLCASSLGLTGAGNTIYFGEGSWLTVV.

The chain uses TRBV27 and TRBJ2-7; TRBD1 agrees at 10 bases. Germline V CDR1 and CDR2: MNHEY, SMNVEV (reference sequence). This CDR3 is 12 amino acids long. The ends lost 7 bases at V and 4 bases at J; junction bases unmatched: 1. The CDR3 DNA reads TGTGCCAGCACGGGACAGGGGTACGAGCAGTACTTC. Its protein product is CASTGQGYEQYF.

V is TRBV18 and J is TRBJ2-1; no firm D call. Germline CDR1 KGHSH, CDR2 LQKENI. CDR3 length: 13 residues. V was cut by 3 bases and J by 3 bases, with 6 bases left in between. In nucleotides, the CDR3 is TGTGCCAGCTCACCGTCCGTCTACAATGAGCAGTTCTTC. Translation: CASSPSVYNEQFF.

This clone was picked up one time. J is TRBJ2-2 and V is TRBV4-1; D is ambiguous. The ends were cut back, 2 bases at V and 1 base at J, with 23 bases in the middle. The CDR3 is made up of 20 amino acids. The V gene's germline CDR1 is MGHRA and CDR2 YSYEKL. The CDR3 protein is CASSQPRAFSDKMNTGELFF. CDR3 DNA sequence: TGCGCCAGCAGCCAACCACGAGCTTTTTCTGACAAGATGAACACCGGGGAGCTGTTTTTT.

The chain recombines TRBV18 with TRBJ2-6; no clear D. Germline CDR1 KGHSH, CDR2 LQKENI. The CDR3 runs 17 residues. The V and J ends lost 2 bases and 1 base respectively, with 12 bases between them. CDR3 sequence (DNA): TGTGCCAGCTCACCAACCGACTCTGTGTCTGGGGCCAACGTCCTGACTTTC. It is translated as CASSPTDSVSGANVLTF.

The rearrangement links TRBV5-1 to TRBJ1-1; a weak D match, TRBD1 (6 bases). The CDR3 has 15 residues. Trimming took off 5 bases at V and 0 bases at J, with 14 bases between the two ends. Germline loops: CDR1 SGHRS, CDR2 YFSETQ. The CDR3 spells CASRRTGTLNTEAFF. Here the CDR3 DNA reads TGCGCCAGCAGACGAACCGGGACATTGAACACTGAAGCTTTCTTT.

This clone showed up just a few times. J is TRBJ2-1 and V is TRBV19; D is unresolved. The CDR3 has 14 amino acids. Trimming stripped 3 bases from V and 6 bases from J, with 12 bases between. The germline V gene encodes CDR1 LNHDA and CDR2 SQIVND (reference sequence). The CDR3 protein is CASSILQSGNEQFF. CDR3 sequence (DNA): TGTGCCAGTAGTATTCTCCAATCGGGCAATGAGCAGTTCTTC.

V usage is TRBV4-1 and J usage is TRBJ1-6; TRBD1 might be the D (6 bases). Trimming pared 4 bases from V and 3 bases from J, leaving 10 bases between. Germline values: CDR1 MGHRA, CDR2 YSYEKL. The CDR3 has 15 residues. The CDR3 sequence is CASSPGTLYNSPLHF. As DNA, the CDR3 is TGCGCCAGCAGCCCAGGGACACTCTATAATTCACCCCTCCACTTT.

The chain couples TRBV7-8 to TRBJ1-5; 9 bases line up with TRBD1. The CDR3 has 15 amino acids. Per the germline V gene, CDR1 is SGHVS and CDR2 is FQNEAQ. V dropped 4 bases and J dropped 4; count of bases not matched to a gene: 5. CDR3 in amino acids: CASSSGQGRNQPQHF. DNA for the CDR3: TGTGCCAGCAGCTCGGGACAGGGACGGAATCAGCCCCAGCATTTT. The whole variable domain, filled in from reference TRBV7-8 and TRBJ1-5, reads GAGVSQSPRYKVAKRGQDVALRCDPISGHVSLFWYQQALGQGPEFLTYFQNEAQLDKSGLPSDRFFAERPEGSVSTLKIQRTQQEDSAVYLCASSSGQGRNQPQHFGDGTRLSIL.

This chain links TRBV5-6 with TRBJ1-3; D is perhaps TRBD1 (5 bases). The germline CDR1 and CDR2 sequences are SGHDT and YYEEEE. The CDR3 sequence is 16 residues long. V was clipped by 1 base and J by 0 bases, with 11 bases between them. As DNA, the CDR3 is TGTGCCAGCAGCTTGCGCGACAGAATCTCTGGAAACACCATATATTTT. This codes for CASSLRDRISGNTIYF.

V is TRBV5-4 and J is TRBJ2-3, with D possibly TRBD1 on 6 matching bases. The CDR3 is 14 residues long. Germline CDR1 reads SGHNT; CDR2 reads YYREEE (reference sequence). V was clipped by 5 bases and J by 5 bases, with 15 bases between them. DNA of the CDR3: TGTGCCAGCAGTTTTCCCGGGACACGAGATACGCAGTATTTT. Translating it yields CASSFPGTRDTQYF.

V usage is TRBV5-1 and J usage is TRBJ2-7, with a weak D call TRBD1 (6 bases). The V end lost 3 bases, the J end lost 3 bases, and 13 bases lay between the germline ends. Germline V lookup: CDR1 SGHRS, CDR2 YFSETQ. This CDR3 has 14 amino acids. The CDR3 loop is CASSSTGTSYEQYF. DNA of the CDR3: TGCGCCAGCAGCTCAACCGGGACAAGCTACGAGCAGTACTTC.

A single count supports this clone. The chain links TRBV7-9 to TRBJ1-2, with D maybe TRBD1 (6 bases). Trimming pared 0 bases from V and 4 bases from J, leaving 12 bases between. Germline lookup yields CDR1 SEHNR and CDR2 FQNEAQ (reference sequence). This CDR3 has 15 residues. CDR3 amino acids: CASSLADRQAYGYTF. The CDR3 nucleotides read TGTGCCAGCAGCTTAGCGGACCGACAGGCCTATGGCTACACCTTC.

The V gene is TRBV3-1 (or the pseudogene TRBV3-2), the J gene TRBJ2-2, with 12 bases identical to TRBD1. The V and J ends lost 1 base and 6 bases, in that order; junction bases with no gene match: 9. Germline V gives CDR1 LGHDT, CDR2 YNNKEL (reference sequence). The CDR3 loop spans 18 amino acids. The CDR3 DNA reads TGTGCCAGCAGCCAAGTAAGAGGGACAGGGGGCCCCCCCGGGGAGCTGTTTTTT. Translation: CASSQVRGTGGPPGELFF.